This T cell receptor beta chain was recovered during a study of T-cell memory formation after mild COVID-19. Looking at the study overall: TCR clusters showed largely donor specificity. Overall study findings and caveats: Day 15 to 85 contractors were CD4/CD8 balanced; later expanders leaned CD4+. Cross-reactive memory appears to have joined, as suggested by some responding clones showing up in pre-infection memory.

A word on this clonotype: Its antigen remains unknown.

UMIs and sample barcodes were carried by the TCR alpha and TCR beta cDNA libraries that 5'RACE produced using constant-segment primers. TCRdb called the 5' RACE reads again in MiXCR, with one record for every CDR3 protein. The repertoire consists of more than 450,000 distinct CDR3 sequences, with more than 15% occurring once and the leading ten covering 12%. Germline-derived CDR1 and CDR2 are SGDLS and YYNGEE. With V trimmed by 4 bases and J by 4 bases, 11 bases remained unmatched. CDR3 length equals 17 residues. The sequenced sample was PBMCs or a T cell subset sorted from them (not recorded which). The clonotype originates from an adult woman who had mild COVID-19 (a few samples of this study predate the infection). Cell type and time point are not known. This sequence joins TRBV9 and TRBJ2-1; 10 bases are a match to TRBD2. The CDR3 DNA is TGTGCCAGCAGCTTCCCTTCTAGCGGGAGTTCTTACAATGAGCAGTTCTTC. This encodes CASSFPSSGSSYNEQFF.